This T cell receptor (beta chain) is from a study of blood T cell repertoires in COVID-19 (dated by TCRdb to 2019 to 2021). A note on the overall study: Samples from collaborators originated in the United States, Italy and Spain and spanned both the acute and convalescent phases of COVID-19. The material from the prospective study consisted of cDNA or gDNA derived from T cells, B-cell-depleted T cells, or PBMCs. The dataset comprised deeply sampled blood TCRbeta repertoires from subjects exposed to, actively infected with, or recovered from COVID-19. The repertoires were released in a freely available public database meant as a resource for research on the immune response to SARS-CoV-2. The samples were drawn from the first 160 participants of the ongoing ImmuneRACE study and from some 1,300 subjects provided by 6 global collaborators. The sample metadata nearly always contained a de-identified subject ID, COVID-19 status, age in years and sex. HLA class I and class II types, where available, came from metadata supplied by the sample provider rather than from assay-based typing.

General study outcomes and caveats: How much clinical and demographic metadata was included differed by source and by participant, and the metadata was provided uncurated.

As for this clone: Its binding antigen is unknown. The record has no base qualities; no much larger clone is one base away.

TCRbeta CDR3 regions were amplified from genomic DNA using the immunoSEQ Assay, a bias-controlled multiplex PCR. Per the source publication's procedure: The number of nucleated cells in each sample was estimated by amplification of reference gene primers within the assay. Sequence reads were collapsed and filtered to measure the absolute abundance of every unique TCRbeta CDR3 rearrangement. Productive Simpson clonality was computed per sample as the square root of Simpson's diversity index over productive rearrangements. TCRdb took over this immuneACCESS table, retaining in-frame rearrangements with V and J assigned. Such tables are incomplete; in checked studies, under half of the missing clones stem from an unresolved V gene, and the remainder is unexplained. For V, J and clone size, that table is used; D and trimming come from the DNA. This sample comprises 75,000 or so clones, 70% to 90% of them detected only once. The ten largest clones take up about 20% of the sample.

Whole blood was collected in K2EDTA tubes by collaborating institutions according to the institutions' own protocols. For TCRbeta analysis, collaborators shipped samples in one of three forms: frozen whole blood, isolated PBMCs, or DNA extracted from either of those sample types. The CDR3 runs 15 amino acids, cysteine and phenylalanine included. Kept here is only the CDR3 DNA, which spans 45 bases and is read in frame from base 1. Trimming removed 1 base from V and 8 bases from J; the gene matches leave 9 bases unexplained. CDR1 SEHNR and CDR2 FQNEAQ are derived from the germline V gene (reference sequence).

The sequencing sample was made of peripheral blood. The sequence came from a woman of 80 years or more with acute or convalescent COVID-19. Here the chain combines TRBV7-9 and TRBJ1-2, with TRBD1 matching 8 junction bases. The CDR3 in this case is CASSLEVGQGGGYTF. At the DNA level, the sequence is TGTGCCAGCAGCTTAGAAGTTGGACAGGGCGGCGGCTACACCTTC.